The 17 T cell receptor beta chains listed next were all sequenced from one sample in a study of control samples from healthy donors and cancer patients. TCRdb keeps only in-frame clones here, not all; method: immunoSEQ multiplex PCR. The sample has 100,000 to 150,000 clones; around 94% are singletons. Sequenced sample: PBMCs. These receptor sequences come from a man older than 75 with head and neck cancer.

This clone was counted between two and nine times. The CDR3 DNA reads as TGTGCCAGCAGCCTACAGGGCACCGGCTACACCTTC. Its translation: CASSLQGTGYTF. The chain uses TRBV7-9 and TRBJ1-2, with TRBD1 as a possible D gene (6 bases). Germline assignment: CDR1 SEHNR and CDR2 FQNEAQ (reference sequence). V was trimmed by 5 bases and J by 8 bases, leaving 12 bases between them. The CDR3 has 12 residues.

The chain joins TRBV27 to TRBJ1-2; 7 bases fit TRBD1. The CDR3 covers 14 residues. Looked up from germline, CDR1 is MNHEY and CDR2 is SMNVEV (reference sequence). V was clipped by 1 base and J by 4 bases; unmatched bases: 3. CDR3 amino acids: CASSLLGGVYGYTF. CDR3 coding DNA: TGTGCCAGCAGTTTATTAGGGGGCGTCTATGGCTACACCTTC.

The chain couples TRBV30 to TRBJ1-5; TRBD1 might be the D (5 bases). Germline CDR1 GTSNPN, CDR2 SVGIG (reference sequence). With 3 bases removed from V and 2 bases from J, the gap between germline ends came to 14 bases. The CDR3 has 15 amino acids. The CDR3 DNA sequence: TGTGCCTGGAGCGAGGGGCGGGAAGGCAATCAGCCCCAGCATTTT. Translating it yields CAWSEGREGNQPQHF.

V is TRBV29-1 and J is TRBJ2-1; the D is unclear. Trimming took 7 bases from V and 12 from J, leaving 13 bases between them. This CDR3 has 10 residues. The germline V gene encodes CDR1 SQVTM and CDR2 ANQGSEA. The CDR3 nucleotides are TGCAGCGCTACTACGGTGGGGCAGTTCTTC. Amino acid sequence: CSATTVGQFF.

As DNA, the CDR3 is TGTGCCAGCAGTCGAGGGGTTGTCAGAGCGGGAGATACGCAGTATTTT. Protein: CASSRGVVRAGDTQYF. This sequence joins TRBV11-2 and TRBJ2-3; possible D gene TRBD2, 6 bases. The CDR3 length is 16 residues. Germline CDR1 SGHAT, CDR2 FQNNGV. Trimming took 6 bases from V and 5 from J, leaving 21 bases between them.

This clone was counted a single time. The chain has TRBV19 and TRBJ1-1; possibly TRBD1 for D (6 bases). Germline V gives CDR1 LNHDA, CDR2 SQIVND (reference sequence). The CDR3 is 15 amino acids. Trimming took 4 bases from V and 1 from J, leaving 13 bases between them. For the CDR3, the DNA is TGTGCCAGTAGTACCCTTGGACAGTGGAACACTGAAGCTTTCTTT. It encodes CASSTLGQWNTEAFF.

Remarks on this clone: The junction and the germline gene differ at one end; a read error may be behind it. This rearrangement joins TRBV24-1 to TRBJ2-7; possible D gene TRBD2, 6 bases. The CDR3 consists of 15 residues. Germline-derived CDR1 and CDR2 are KGHDR and SFDVKD. The CDR3 here is CATSDFGGWRDEQYF. The CDR3 DNA reads TGTGCCACCAGCGATTTCGGAGGGTGGAGGGACGAGCAGTACTTC.

The chain links TRBV12-5 to TRBJ2-2; tentatively, D is TRBD2 (6 bases). V was trimmed by 2 bases and J by 4 bases, leaving 14 bases between them. CDR3 length equals 16 residues. Germline CDR1 LGHNT, CDR2 FRNRAP. The CDR3 is CASGLPRGIGTGELFF. Written as DNA, the CDR3 is TGTGCTAGTGGTTTGCCCCGGGGGATAGGCACCGGGGAGCTGTTTTTT.

The chain is built from TRBV10-3 and TRBJ2-3, with TRBD2 matching over 14 bases. The CDR3 contains 17 residues. The V gene end was trimmed by 4 bases and the J gene end by 1 base; junction bases not matched to a gene: 4. The germline gives CDR1 ENHRY, CDR2 SYGVKD. The CDR3 DNA sequence: TGTGCCATCAGTGCCAGACTAGCGGGAGGGGGCACAGATACGCAGTATTTT. Its translation: CAISARLAGGGTDTQYF.

This clone showed up just once. V gene TRBV6-6 combines with J gene TRBJ2-3; 7 positions match TRBD2. Germline V lookup: CDR1 MNHNY, CDR2 SVGAGI (reference sequence). With V trimmed by 1 base and J by 5 bases, 9 bases remained unmatched. This CDR3 is 16 amino acids long. Here the CDR3 reads CASSYWGGGSGDTQYF. For the CDR3, the DNA is TGTGCCAGCAGTTACTGGGGGGGAGGTTCGGGAGATACGCAGTATTTT.

The chain links TRBV30 to TRBJ2-7; D is perhaps TRBD2 (6 bases). This CDR3 spans 15 amino acids. CDR1 is GTSNPN, CDR2 SVGIG, per germline (reference sequence). Between the trimmed V and J ends, which lost 3 bases and 6 bases, there was a span of 21 bases. The CDR3 nucleotides read TGTGCCTGGAGGATAAAGGGCGGGGCCTCTTTCGAGCAGTACTTC. Translation gives CAWRIKGGASFEQYF.

The chain uses TRBV5-1 and TRBJ2-2; 12 nucleotides line up with TRBD2. The CDR3 sequence is 16 residues long. The ends lost 4 bases at V and 7 bases at J; junction bases unmatched: 8. Germline V gene lookup returns CDR1 SGHRS and CDR2 YFSETQ. CDR3 in amino acids: CASSLLAGGPRGELFF. As DNA, the CDR3 is TGCGCCAGCAGCCTCCTAGCGGGAGGGCCCCGCGGGGAGCTGTTTTTT.

V is TRBV27 and J is TRBJ1-1, with 7 nucleotides matching TRBD1. This CDR3 has 13 residues. J was trimmed by 4 bases and V by 1 base; bases with no gene match: 0. Germline V gene lookup returns CDR1 MNHEY and CDR2 SMNVEV (reference sequence). The CDR3: CASSLYRGTEAFF. Here the CDR3 DNA reads TGTGCCAGCAGTTTATACAGGGGCACTGAAGCTTTCTTT.

This chain links TRBV19 with TRBJ2-6; D may be TRBD1 (6 bases). Per germline, CDR1 LNHDA and CDR2 SQIVND (reference sequence). Trimming stripped 4 bases from V and 2 bases from J, with 6 bases between. The length of the CDR3 is 14 residues. The CDR3 region has the DNA TGTGCCAGTAGTAAGGGGGCTGGGGCCAACGTCCTGACTTTC. Amino acid sequence: CASSKGAGANVLTF. Complete variable domain (other parts from reference TRBV19 and TRBJ2-6): DGGITQSPKYLFRKEGQNVTLSCEQNLNHDAMYWYRQDPGQGLRLIYYSQIVNDFQKGDIAEGYSVSREKKESFPLTVTSAQKNPTAFYLCASSKGAGANVLTFGAGSRLTVL.

The rearrangement uses TRBV5-1 and TRBJ2-1; TRBD2 matches at 8 bases. CDR3 size: 15 residues. Per germline, CDR1 SGHRS and CDR2 YFSETQ. V lost 3 bases, J lost 5 bases, and 7 bases stayed unmatched. The CDR3 DNA reads TGCGCCAGCAGCTCCCTCGGGACTAGTCACAATGAGCAGTTCTTC. This encodes CASSSLGTSHNEQFF.

The chain combines TRBV19 with TRBJ2-4; D is possibly TRBD1 or TRBD2 (5 bases each). V was shortened by 4 bases and J by 6 bases, with 16 bases between the two germline ends. In germline, CDR1 is LNHDA, CDR2 SQIVND (reference sequence). The CDR3 covers 15 residues. The DNA of the CDR3 is TGTGCCAGTAGTACGGGTAGGGACGGAGGAAACATTCAGTACTTC. It yields the protein CASSTGRDGGNIQYF.

The chain is built from TRBV12-5 and TRBJ1-1; no clear D. CDR1 is LGHNT, CDR2 FRNRAP, per germline. Trimming cost V 2 bases and J 7 bases, with 11 bases left between them. This CDR3 is built from 13 residues. This chain's CDR3 is CASGLNQQVEAFF. CDR3 nucleotide sequence: TGTGCTAGTGGTTTGAACCAGCAGGTTGAAGCTTTCTTT.